A single sample gave rise to the 5 T cell receptor beta chains below, sequenced in a study of monozygotic twins with inflammatory bowel disease. TCRdb reworked the 5' RACE reads into one entry per CDR3 protein, no DNA. The sample has about 85,000 distinct CDR3 sequences. Sequencing was carried out using blood. The receptors here all came from a human donor with ulcerative colitis or Crohn's disease, or a healthy co-twin of an affected twin (not recorded which).

The V and J genes are TRBV7-9 and TRBJ1-1; no DNA is available, so the TRBD1 call from TCRdb remains unchecked. Germline lookup yields CDR1 SEHNR and CDR2 FQNEAQ (reference sequence). This CDR3 is 14 amino acids long. Here the CDR3 reads CASSLQGALAEAFF.

V is TRBV5-1 and J is TRBJ2-1; TCRdb's D gene call, TRBD2, goes unchecked for lack of DNA. In germline, CDR1 is SGHRS, CDR2 YFSETQ. The CDR3 has 15 residues. CDR3 amino acids: CASSTTSGGANEQFF.

The rearrangement uses TRBV2 and TRBJ1-6; the TCRdb call, TRBD1, lacks DNA for checking. Germline V gene lookup returns CDR1 SNHLY and CDR2 FYNNEI. The CDR3 runs 16 residues. CDR3 amino acids: CASSDGTGRTRSPLHF.

The chain recombines TRBV19 with TRBJ2-3; TCRdb selects TRBD1, and the lack of DNA leaves this call unchecked. The germline gives CDR1 LNHDA, CDR2 SQIVND (reference sequence). The CDR3 is 15 amino acids. CDR3 sequence: CASSMGIGDTDTQYF.

The rearrangement links TRBV6-5 to TRBJ1-1; as DNA is missing, the TRBD1 call by TCRdb cannot be tested. Germline loops: CDR1 MNHEY, CDR2 SVGAGI. The CDR3 covers 14 residues. This chain's CDR3 is CASSYGALGTEAFF.